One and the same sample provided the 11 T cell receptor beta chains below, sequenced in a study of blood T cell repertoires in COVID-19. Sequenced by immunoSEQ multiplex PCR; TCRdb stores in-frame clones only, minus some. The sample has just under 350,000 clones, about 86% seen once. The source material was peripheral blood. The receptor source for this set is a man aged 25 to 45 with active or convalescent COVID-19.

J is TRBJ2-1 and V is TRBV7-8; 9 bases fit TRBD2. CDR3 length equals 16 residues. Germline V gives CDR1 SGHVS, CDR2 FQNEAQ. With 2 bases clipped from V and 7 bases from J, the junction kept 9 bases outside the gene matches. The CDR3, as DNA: TGTGCCAGCAGCTTAATGCGGGAGGGTCTTAGGAATGAGCAGTTCTTC. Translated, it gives CASSLMREGLRNEQFF.

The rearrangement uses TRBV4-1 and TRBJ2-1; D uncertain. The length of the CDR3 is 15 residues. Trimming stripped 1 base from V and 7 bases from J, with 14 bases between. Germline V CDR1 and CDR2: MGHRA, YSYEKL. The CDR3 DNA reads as TGCGCCAGCAGCCAAGCCCCCGAGGTCGGGAATGAGCAGTTCTTC. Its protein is CASSQAPEVGNEQFF.

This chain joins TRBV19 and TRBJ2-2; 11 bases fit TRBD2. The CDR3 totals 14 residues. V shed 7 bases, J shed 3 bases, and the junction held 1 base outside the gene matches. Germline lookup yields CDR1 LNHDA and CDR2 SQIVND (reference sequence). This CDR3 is CASTLAGDTGELFF. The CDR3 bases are TGTGCCAGTACACTAGCGGGGGACACCGGGGAGCTGTTTTTT.

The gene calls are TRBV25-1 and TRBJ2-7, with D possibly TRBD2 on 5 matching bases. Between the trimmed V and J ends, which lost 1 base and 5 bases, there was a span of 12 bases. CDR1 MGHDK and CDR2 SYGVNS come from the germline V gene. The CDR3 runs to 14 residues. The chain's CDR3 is CASSEFRGRDEQYF. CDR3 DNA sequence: TGTGCCAGCAGTGAATTTAGAGGGCGCGACGAGCAGTACTTC.

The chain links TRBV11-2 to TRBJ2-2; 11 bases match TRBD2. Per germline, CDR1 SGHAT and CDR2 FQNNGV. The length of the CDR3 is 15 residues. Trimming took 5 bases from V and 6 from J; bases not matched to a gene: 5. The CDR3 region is CASSVAGGPPGELFF. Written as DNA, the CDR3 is TGTGCCAGCAGCGTAGCGGGGGGGCCCCCCGGGGAGCTGTTTTTT. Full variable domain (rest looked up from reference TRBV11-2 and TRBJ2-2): EAGVAQSPRYKIIEKRQSVAFWCNPISGHATLYWYQQILGQGPKLLIQFQNNGVVDDSQLPKDRFSAERLKGVDSTLKIQPAKLEDSAVYLCASSVAGGPPGELFFGEGSRLTVL.

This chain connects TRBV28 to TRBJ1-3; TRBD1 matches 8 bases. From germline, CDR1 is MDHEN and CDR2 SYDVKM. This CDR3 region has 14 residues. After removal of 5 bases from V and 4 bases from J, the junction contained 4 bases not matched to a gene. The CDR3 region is CASSPPGGGNTIYF. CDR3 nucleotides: TGTGCCAGCAGTCCCCCAGGGGGCGGAAACACCATATATTTT.

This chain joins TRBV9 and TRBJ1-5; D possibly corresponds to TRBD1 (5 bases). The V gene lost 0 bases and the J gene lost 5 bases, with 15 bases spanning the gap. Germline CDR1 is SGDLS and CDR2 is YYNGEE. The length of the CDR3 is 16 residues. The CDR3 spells CASSVAGSTAYQPQHF. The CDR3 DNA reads TGTGCCAGCAGCGTAGCCGGTTCGACAGCTTATCAGCCCCAGCATTTT.

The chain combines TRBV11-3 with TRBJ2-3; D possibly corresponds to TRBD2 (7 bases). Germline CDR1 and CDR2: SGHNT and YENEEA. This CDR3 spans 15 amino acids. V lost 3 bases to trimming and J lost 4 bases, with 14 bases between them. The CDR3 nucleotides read TGTGCCAGCAGCTTGTTCCGGGGGGCCTCAGATACGCAGTATTTT. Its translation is CASSLFRGASDTQYF.

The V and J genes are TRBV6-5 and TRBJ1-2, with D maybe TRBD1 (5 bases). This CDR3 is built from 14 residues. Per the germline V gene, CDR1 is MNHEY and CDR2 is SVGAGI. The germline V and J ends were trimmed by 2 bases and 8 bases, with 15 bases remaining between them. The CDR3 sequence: CASSYLDGGLGYTF. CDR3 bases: TGTGCCAGCAGTTACCTGGACGGGGGTTTGGGCTACACCTTC.

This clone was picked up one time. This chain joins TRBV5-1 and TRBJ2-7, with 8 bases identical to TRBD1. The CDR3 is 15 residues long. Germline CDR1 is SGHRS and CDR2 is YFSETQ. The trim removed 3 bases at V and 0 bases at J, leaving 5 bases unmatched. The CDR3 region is CASSSQGASSYEQYF. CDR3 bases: TGCGCCAGCAGCTCGCAGGGGGCGAGCTCCTACGAGCAGTACTTC. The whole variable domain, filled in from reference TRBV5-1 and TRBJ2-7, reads KAGVTQTPRYLIKTRGQQVTLSCSPISGHRSVSWYQQTPGQGLQFLFEYFSETQRNKGNFPGRFSGRQFSNSRSEMNVSTLELGDSALYLCASSSQGASSYEQYFGPGTRLTVT.

CDR3 region: CASSHYPGQGNYGYTF. CDR3 nucleotide sequence: TGTGCCAGCAGCCATTACCCGGGACAGGGGAACTATGGCTACACCTTC. The chain couples TRBV4-2 to TRBJ1-2, with 10 bases fitting TRBD1. The ends lost 3 bases at V and 2 bases at J; junction bases unmatched: 6. From germline, CDR1 is LGHNA and CDR2 YNFKEQ. The CDR3 loop spans 16 amino acids.